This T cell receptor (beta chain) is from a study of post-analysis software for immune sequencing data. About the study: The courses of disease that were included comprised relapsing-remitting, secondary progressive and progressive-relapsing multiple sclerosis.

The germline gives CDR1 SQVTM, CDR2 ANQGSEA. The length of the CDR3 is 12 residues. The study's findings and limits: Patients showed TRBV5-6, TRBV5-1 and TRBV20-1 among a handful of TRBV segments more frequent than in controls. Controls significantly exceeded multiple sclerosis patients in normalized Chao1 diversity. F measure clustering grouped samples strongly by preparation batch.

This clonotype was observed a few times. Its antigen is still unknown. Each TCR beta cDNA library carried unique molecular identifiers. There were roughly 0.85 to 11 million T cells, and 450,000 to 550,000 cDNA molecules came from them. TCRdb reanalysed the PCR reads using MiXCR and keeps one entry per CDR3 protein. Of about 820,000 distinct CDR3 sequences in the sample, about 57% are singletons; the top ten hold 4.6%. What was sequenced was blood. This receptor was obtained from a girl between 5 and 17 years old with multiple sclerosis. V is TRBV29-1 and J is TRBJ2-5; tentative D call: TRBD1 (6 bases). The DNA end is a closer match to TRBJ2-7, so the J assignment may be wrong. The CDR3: CSVRQGLSEQYF. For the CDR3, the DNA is TGCAGCGTGCGGCAGGGGTTGTCCGAGCAGTACTTC.